This TCR beta chain derives from a study of Ad26.COV2.S vaccination and SARS-CoV-2 variants. Study in general: Donor was assigned to the Ad26.COV2.S arm of trial COV1001.

Findings and caveats of the study: Following vaccination, spike-specific CD8+ and CD4+ T cell responses reportedly exhibited substantial breadth. Non-spike TCR breadth showed similarity between vaccine and placebo recipients. Measures of TCR breadth and depth may have fallen short of total T cell responses.

To note about this clone: The antigen remains unidentified.

Treatment meaning: roughly 19 received Ad26.COV2.S at low or high dose, single or two shots; 5 received placebo; per-sample allocation not given. Collection of samples fell on day 63 after the first vaccine or placebo injection. The length of the CDR3 is 16 residues. Germline CDR1 reads KGHSH; CDR2 reads LQKENI. V dropped 5 bases and J dropped 0 bases, with 17 bases sitting between them. The protocol was immunoSEQ multiplex PCR, while the TCRdb copy is restricted to in-frame clones and leaves out a portion. The table includes 430,000 or so clones, 89% detected once. This sequence joins TRBV18 and TRBJ2-7; perhaps TRBD2 as D (6 bases). This sample comprised peripheral blood, obtained in a trial of Ad26.COV2.S vaccine versus placebo. This TCR came from a person aged 18 to 59 who received the Ad26.COV2.S COVID-19 vaccine or a placebo. The CDR3 region is CASSDGQLASSYEQYF. In nucleotides, the CDR3 is TGTGCCAGCTCAGATGGCCAACTAGCATCCTCCTACGAGCAGTACTTC.